This TCR beta chain was documented in a study of identical twins. To note about this clonotype: What it binds is unknown.

General study points: Fewer insertions characterized abundant cord blood beta clonotypes, whereas memory repertoires showed none. In monozygotic twins, models underestimated the sharing of out-of-frame TCR alpha.

It was template switching that added a universal primer site, and there were unique molecular identifiers on the cDNA. TCRdb reanalysed the 5' RACE reads using MiXCR and keeps one entry per CDR3 protein. The profile shows about 500,000 distinct CDR3 sequences, roughly an eighth of them singletons. Germline trimming cut 8 bases from V and 1 base from J; bases unmatched to any gene: 5. The CDR3 sequence is 14 residues long. These data also formed part of another study, on yellow fever vaccine responses in identical twins.

Material for sequencing was CD4+ T cells sorted from blood. This chain connects TRBV12-3 or TRBV12-4 to TRBJ2-3; 8 bases are shared with TRBD1. This receptor was obtained from a woman younger than 30 in good health. CDR3 sequence (DNA): TGTGCCAGCGGCCCGGGACAGGGCACAGATACGCAGTATTTT. This encodes CASGPGQGTDTQYF.